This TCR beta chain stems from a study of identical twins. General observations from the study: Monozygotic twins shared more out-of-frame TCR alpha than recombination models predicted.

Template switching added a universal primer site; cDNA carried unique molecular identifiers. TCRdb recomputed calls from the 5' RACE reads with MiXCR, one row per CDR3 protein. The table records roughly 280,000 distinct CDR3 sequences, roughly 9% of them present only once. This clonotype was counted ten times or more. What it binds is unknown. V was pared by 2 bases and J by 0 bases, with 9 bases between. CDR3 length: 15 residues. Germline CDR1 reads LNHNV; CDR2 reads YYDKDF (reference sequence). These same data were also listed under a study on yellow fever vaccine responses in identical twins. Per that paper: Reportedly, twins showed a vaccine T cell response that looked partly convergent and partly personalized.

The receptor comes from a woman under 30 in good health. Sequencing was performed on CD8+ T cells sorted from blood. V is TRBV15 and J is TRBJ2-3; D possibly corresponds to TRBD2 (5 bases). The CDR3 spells CATSRRGSSTDTQYF. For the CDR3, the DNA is TGTGCCACCAGCAGACGGGGATCCAGCACAGATACGCAGTATTTT. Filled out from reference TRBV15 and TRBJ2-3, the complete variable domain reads DAMVIQNPRYQVTQFGKPVTLSCSQTLNHNVMYWYQQKSSQAPKLLFHYYDKDFNNEADTPDNFQSRRPNTSFCFLDIRSPGLGDTAMYLCATSRRGSSTDTQYFGPGTRLTVL.